The 14 T cell receptor beta chains given below trace back to one sample, sequenced in a study of shared clonotypes between healthy human individuals. The assay was immunoSEQ multiplex PCR, and TCRdb's table has in-frame clones only and misses some. The table includes 1,500,000 or so clones, roughly 96% detected once. Sequenced sample: naive CD4+ T cells sorted from blood. This sample's subset: CD45RA+ positively selected. All receptors derive from a man younger than 45 in good health.

V is TRBV28 and J is TRBJ1-5, with D perhaps TRBD1 (6 bases). The V gene's germline CDR1 is MDHEN and CDR2 SYDVKM. This CDR3 spans 16 amino acids. V lost 7 bases and J lost 7, with 23 bases in between. The CDR3 DNA reads as TGTGCCAGCATGGATGACCTCCGGGACATAAGGCAGCCCCAGCATTTT. It specifies CASMDDLRDIRQPQHF.

The DNA of the CDR3 is TGTGCCAGCAGCCCCCCAACGGGGACGCCAAACAATGAGCAGTTCTTC. It codes for CASSPPTGTPNNEQFF. V usage is TRBV7-2 and J usage is TRBJ2-1; D might be TRBD1 or TRBD2, each matching 5 bases. CDR1 and CDR2 from the germline V gene are SGHTA and FQGNSA. Trimming pared 5 bases from V and 5 bases from J, leaving 19 bases between. CDR3 length: 16 amino acids.

The chain combines TRBV4-1 with TRBJ1-5; 12 bases align to TRBD1. Per germline, CDR1 MGHRA and CDR2 YSYEKL. The CDR3 is 18 residues long. V lost 4 bases to trimming and J lost 6 bases; unmatched junction nucleotides: 13. For the CDR3, the DNA is TGCGCCAGCAGCCTACCCCCGGGACAGGGGGCGCGGGCTCAGCCCCAGCATTTT. Protein product: CASSLPPGQGARAQPQHF.

The V gene is TRBV4-1, the J gene TRBJ2-1; D may be TRBD2 (5 bases). The CDR3 covers 15 residues. Germline V gene sequence: CDR1 MGHRA, CDR2 YSYEKL. V was pared by 1 base and J by 5 bases, with 12 bases between. CDR3 protein: CASSQVRVHHNEQFF. DNA of the CDR3: TGCGCCAGCAGCCAAGTGCGGGTTCATCACAATGAGCAGTTCTTC.

This chain links TRBV18 with TRBJ2-3; TRBD1 aligns across 8 bases. V trimming: 3 bases; J trimming: 1 base; junction bases outside the gene matches: 9. Germline-derived CDR1 and CDR2 are KGHSH and LQKENI. The CDR3 runs to 17 residues. The CDR3 DNA follows: TGTGCCAGCTCACCGCTACGACAGGGGCGTGGCACAGATACGCAGTATTTT. This codes for CASSPLRQGRGTDTQYF. The full variable domain, its missing parts supplied by reference TRBV18 and TRBJ2-3, is NAGVMQNPRHLVRRRGQEARLRCSPMKGHSHVYWYRQLPEEGLKFMVYLQKENIIDESGMPKERFSAEFPKEGPSILRIQQVVRGDSAAYFCASSPLRQGRGTDTQYFGPGTRLTVL.

A word on this clone: Other DNA sequences in the sample encode the same CDR3. The CDR3 region is CASSLWVGTEAFF. Here the CDR3 DNA reads TGTGCCAGCAGTTTATGGGTGGGTACTGAAGCTTTCTTT. This chain joins TRBV28 and TRBJ1-1; D is unresolved. The CDR3 loop spans 13 amino acids. V lost 0 bases and J 5 bases, leaving 7 bases between the germline ends. Germline V gene sequence: CDR1 MDHEN, CDR2 SYDVKM.

The J gene is TRBJ2-7, the V gene TRBV6-5, with D maybe TRBD1 (6 bases). Between the trimmed V and J ends, which lost 5 bases and 2 bases, there was a span of 10 bases. In germline, CDR1 is MNHEY, CDR2 SVGAGI. CDR3 length equals 13 residues. DNA for the CDR3: TGTGCCAGCAGTCGGGACAAAACCTACGAGCAGTACTTC. This translates into CASSRDKTYEQYF.

This rearrangement joins TRBV28 to TRBJ2-2; possibly TRBD1 for D (6 bases). Trimming took 6 bases from V and 4 from J, leaving 15 bases between them. Germline-derived CDR1 and CDR2 are MDHEN and SYDVKM. This CDR3 comprises 15 residues. The CDR3 is CASRETGRVTGELFF. DNA of the CDR3: TGTGCCAGCAGGGAGACAGGTCGGGTCACCGGGGAGCTGTTTTTT.

This sequence joins TRBV28 and TRBJ2-1; D gene unclear. Trimming cost V 3 bases and J 4 bases, with 16 bases left between them. Germline values: CDR1 MDHEN, CDR2 SYDVKM. The CDR3 is made up of 16 amino acids. DNA of the CDR3: TGTGCCAGCAGTTTGTGGTCTTCAGGACGTTACAATGAGCAGTTCTTC. Protein product: CASSLWSSGRYNEQFF.

The chain couples TRBV23-1 to TRBJ2-7, with D unresolved. TRBV23-1 has ORF status, its function being uncertain. CDR3 length: 16 residues. V lost 8 bases, J lost 5 bases, and 25 bases lay in between. For the CDR3, the DNA is TGCGCCAGCCCCAGTAGGTTGTCAGGCTTTTGGAACGAGCAGTACTTC. This translates into CASPSRLSGFWNEQYF.

The CDR3 DNA reads TGCGCCAGCAGTGTTTTAGGGGATAGCACAGATACGCAGTATTTT. As protein: CASSVLGDSTDTQYF. J is TRBJ2-3 and V is TRBV10-2, with D possibly TRBD1 on 5 matching bases. With 4 bases removed from V and 0 bases from J, the gap between germline ends came to 11 bases. This CDR3 is built from 15 residues. Germline loops: CDR1 WSHSY, CDR2 SAAADI.

This clone was found once. V usage is TRBV5-1 and J usage is TRBJ1-4; D not resolved. V lost 5 bases and J lost 7, with 12 bases in between. The CDR3 is 13 amino acids. CDR1 and CDR2 from the germline V gene are SGHRS and YFSETQ. The CDR3 protein is CASREGFAEKLFF. The CDR3 region has the DNA TGCGCCAGCAGGGAGGGCTTCGCTGAAAAACTGTTTTTT.

The chain combines TRBV7-2 with TRBJ2-5; D remains unclear. This CDR3 is 14 amino acids long. V was clipped by 2 bases and J by 2 bases, with 9 bases between them. Germline-derived CDR1 and CDR2 are SGHTA and FQGNSA. The CDR3 sequence is CASSLSLRQETQYF. CDR3 nucleotide sequence: TGTGCCAGCAGCTTATCTTTGAGACAAGAGACCCAGTACTTC.

J is TRBJ1-5 and V is TRBV2; TRBD1 matches 8 bases. Unmatched junction bases numbered 7, after V lost 10 bases and J lost 5 bases. Germline loops: CDR1 SNHLY, CDR2 FYNNEI. The length of the CDR3 is 13 residues. Here the CDR3 reads CATTGQAYQPQHF. CDR3 nucleotide sequence: TGTGCCACCACGGGACAGGCTTATCAGCCCCAGCATTTT.